This T cell receptor beta chain derives from a study of blood T cells in healthy people across ages. A second roughly 7 to 12 cycle PCR used barcoded and J-beta primers. Via MiXCR, TCRdb re-called the 5' RACE reads, giving one row per CDR3 protein. This table holds some 1,000,000 distinct CDR3 sequences, around 25% found once. V was cut by 1 base and J by 8 bases, with 9 bases left in between. CDR3 size: 14 residues. From germline, CDR1 is MGHDK and CDR2 SYGVNS. The count of this clonotype is one. In addition, the sample was reused for a study of T cells of mothers and their children.

The chain links TRBV25-1 to TRBJ1-6; D gene ambiguous. The TCR was taken from a girl aged 2-15 years in good health. The sample comprised blood. CDR3 in amino acids: CASSELHNDSPLHF. The CDR3, as DNA: TGTGCCAGCAGTGAATTACATAATGATTCACCCCTCCACTTT. Together with reference TRBV25-1 and TRBJ1-6, the CDR3 gives the full variable domain: EADIYQTPRYLVIGTGKKITLECSQTMGHDKMYWYQQDPGMELHLIHYSYGVNSTEKGDLSSESTVSRIRTEHFPLTLESARPSHTSQYLCASSELHNDSPLHFGNGTRLTVT.